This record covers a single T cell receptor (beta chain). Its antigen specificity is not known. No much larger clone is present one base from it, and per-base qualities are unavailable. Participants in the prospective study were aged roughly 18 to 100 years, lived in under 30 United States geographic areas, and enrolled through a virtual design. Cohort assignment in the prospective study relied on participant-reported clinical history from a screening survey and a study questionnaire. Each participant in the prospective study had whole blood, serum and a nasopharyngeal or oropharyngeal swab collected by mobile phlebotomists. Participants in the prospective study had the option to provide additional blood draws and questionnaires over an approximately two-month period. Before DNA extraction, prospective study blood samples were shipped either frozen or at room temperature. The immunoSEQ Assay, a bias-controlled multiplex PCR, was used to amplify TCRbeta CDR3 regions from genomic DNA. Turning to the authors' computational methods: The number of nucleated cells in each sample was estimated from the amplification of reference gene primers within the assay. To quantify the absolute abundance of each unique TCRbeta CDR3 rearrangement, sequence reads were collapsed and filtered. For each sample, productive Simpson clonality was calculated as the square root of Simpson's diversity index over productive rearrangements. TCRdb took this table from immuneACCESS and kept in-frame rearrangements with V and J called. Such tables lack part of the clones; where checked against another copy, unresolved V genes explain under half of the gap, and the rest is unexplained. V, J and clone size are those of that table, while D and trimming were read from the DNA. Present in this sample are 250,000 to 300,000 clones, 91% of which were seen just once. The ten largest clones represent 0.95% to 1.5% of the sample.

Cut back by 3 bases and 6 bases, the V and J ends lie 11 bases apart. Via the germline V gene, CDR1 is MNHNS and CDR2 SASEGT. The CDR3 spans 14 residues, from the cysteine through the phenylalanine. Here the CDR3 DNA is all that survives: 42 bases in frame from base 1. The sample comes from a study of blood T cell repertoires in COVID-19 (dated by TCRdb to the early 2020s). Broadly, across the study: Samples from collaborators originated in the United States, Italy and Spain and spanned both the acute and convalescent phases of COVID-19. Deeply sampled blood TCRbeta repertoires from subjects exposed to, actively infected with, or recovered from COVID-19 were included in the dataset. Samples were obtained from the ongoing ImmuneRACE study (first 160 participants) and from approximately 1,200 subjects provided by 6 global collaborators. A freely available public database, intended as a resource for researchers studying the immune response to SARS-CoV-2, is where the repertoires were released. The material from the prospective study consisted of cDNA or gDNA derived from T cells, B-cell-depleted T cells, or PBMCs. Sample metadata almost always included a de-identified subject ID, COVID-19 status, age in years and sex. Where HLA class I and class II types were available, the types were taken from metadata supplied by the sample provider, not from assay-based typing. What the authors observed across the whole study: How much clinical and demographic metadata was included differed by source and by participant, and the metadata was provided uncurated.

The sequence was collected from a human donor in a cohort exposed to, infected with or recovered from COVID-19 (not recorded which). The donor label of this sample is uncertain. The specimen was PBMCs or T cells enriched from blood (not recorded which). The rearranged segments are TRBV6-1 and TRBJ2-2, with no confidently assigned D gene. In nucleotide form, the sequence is TGTGCCAGCAGTGAGACACCCAACGCCGGGGAGCTGTTTTTT. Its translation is CASSETPNAGELFF.